This T cell receptor (beta chain) was sequenced during a study of T-cell memory formation after mild COVID-19. Overall study results and limits: Shrinking CD4+ clones resided mostly in CM and EM, and CD8+ ones in EMRA. A second wave of clones peaked on day 37, and their SARS-CoV-2 specificity went unconfirmed.

This CDR3 region has 17 residues. V shed 7 bases and J shed 0 bases, with 17 bases lying between them. Germline loops: CDR1 SGHRS, CDR2 YFSETQ. In TCRdb, the 5' RACE reads were re-called with MiXCR into one record per CDR3 protein. Of fewer than 700,000 distinct CDR3 sequences listed, less than 25% were seen once; the top ten hold approximately 8.4%. This clonotype was detected a few times. Its matching antigen is unknown. V is TRBV5-1 and J is TRBJ2-6; D is perhaps TRBD1 (6 bases). The sequencing sample was made of PBMCs or a T cell subset sorted from them (not recorded which). The source is an adult woman who had mild COVID-19 (a few samples of this study predate the infection). Cell type and time point are not known. The CDR3 protein is CASSSQGPSSGANVLTF. The CDR3 coding sequence is TGCGCCAGCTCCTCACAGGGCCCAAGCTCTGGGGCCAACGTCCTGACTTTC. The full variable domain, completed using reference TRBV5-1 and TRBJ2-6, is KAGVTQTPRYLIKTRGQQVTLSCSPISGHRSVSWYQQTPGQGLQFLFEYFSETQRNKGNFPGRFSGRQFSNSRSEMNVSTLELGDSALYLCASSSQGPSSGANVLTFGAGSRLTVL.